Sequencing of this T cell receptor beta chain was carried out in a study of OX40 agonist ivuxolimab in advanced cancers. Sequencing was performed with immunoSEQ multiplex PCR; in TCRdb, only in-frame clones are kept and a portion is missing. The table lists around 20,000 clones, approximately 80% of them singletons. Deletions cut 5 bases from V and 6 bases from J, with 17 bases between. The CDR3 has 14 amino acids. Germline loops: CDR1 LNHDA, CDR2 SQIVND (reference sequence). Here the sequenced sample was CD4+ or CD8+ T cells sorted from blood, taken in a trial of the OX40 agonist ivuxolimab. This chain uses TRBV19 with TRBJ2-7; TRBD2 might be the D (5 bases). This receptor was obtained from an adult with an advanced solid tumor such as melanoma, head and neck, liver or kidney cancer. The CDR3 coding sequence is TGTGCCAGTAGTCTACGGGGAAGTTTTGGCGAGCAGTACTTC. It specifies CASSLRGSFGEQYF.